The rows below give T cell receptor beta chains drawn from one sample of a study of cytomegalovirus exposure and HLA in healthy donors. TCRdb's table, derived via immunoSEQ multiplex PCR, lists solely in-frame clones and lacks some. Of more than 200,000 clones listed, about 74% are singletons. The sample comprised PBMCs. These receptors came from a man aged 35 to 55 in good health and CMV-seronegative. Each CDR3 is given with its conserved first and last residue. A D gene is named only where the DNA matches it firmly. For some rows the clone size is stated as once, few or many, or as a class when expanded; others skip it.

j_call	clone_size	v_call	d_call	cdr3_nt	cdr3_aa
TRBJ1-5	-	TRBV19	-	TGTGCCAGTAGTACGAGAAATAGCAATCAGCCCCAGCATTTT	CASSTRNSNQPQHF
TRBJ2-1	-	TRBV5-6	-	TGTGCCAGCAGTACAGGGTACAGTAACAATGAGCAGTTCTTC	CASSTGYSNNEQFF
TRBJ2-1	-	TRBV29-1	TRBD2	TGCAGCGTTGCTGGGAGCGGGGGTTCATCCTACAATGAGCAGTTCTTC	CSVAGSGGSSYNEQFF
TRBJ1-4	-	TRBV28	TRBD1	TGTGCCAGCAGGGGGGGACAGGGGGCGAGAAAAAGGTGGTTTTTT	CASRGGQGARKRWFF
TRBJ2-7	once	TRBV5-8	-	TGTGCCAGCAGCTTGGCACGGGGAATTGTGTCCTACGAGCAGTACTTC	CASSLARGIVSYEQYF
TRBJ1-2	-	TRBV5-4	-	TGTGCCAGCAGCTTGGGGGGAGGAGGGTCGGCGAACTATGGCTACACCTTC	CASSLGGGGSANYGYTF
TRBJ1-5	once	TRBV1	-	TGCACCAGCAGCCAAGAAGTCGGGTGGTCGGGACACAGAGATCAGCCCCAGCATTTT	CTSSQEVGWSGHRDQPQHF
TRBJ2-3	-	TRBV7-2	TRBD2	TGTGCCAGCAGCCTTCTAAGCGGGGGGGTCACAGATACGCAGTATTTT	CASSLLSGGVTDTQYF
TRBJ1-2	-	TRBV9	TRBD1	TGTGCCAGCAGCTTGTCCGGGACAGGCAACTATGGCTACACCTTC	CASSLSGTGNYGYTF
TRBJ2-2	-	TRBV19	TRBD1	TGTGCCAGTAGTCCTCGGGACAGAATCCCCGGGGAGCTGTTTTTT	CASSPRDRIPGELFF
TRBJ2-2	-	TRBV18	-	TGTGCCAGCTCAGAACGACTAGTTGATGGCGCCGGGGAGCTGTTTTTT	CASSERLVDGAGELFF
TRBJ2-7	-	TRBV5-4	-	TGTGCCAGCAGCGACAGATCCTACGAGCAGTACTTC	CASSDRSYEQYF
TRBJ2-1	-	TRBV7-9	TRBD1	TGTGCCAGCAGGGCCGGGACAGCCTCTTACAATGAGCAGTTCTTC	CASRAGTASYNEQFF
TRBJ2-1	-	TRBV5-4	-	TGTGCCAGCAATCCCGGGACTGGCCTGAATGAGCAGTTCTTC	CASNPGTGLNEQFF
TRBJ2-7	-	TRBV11-2	-	TGTGCCAGCAGCTTAGCGATCGGGACAATTAATTACGAGCAGTACTTC	CASSLAIGTINYEQYF
TRBJ1-2	-	TRBV27	TRBD1	TGTGCCAGCAGTTTACAAGGGGGACAGGGCCGCGGCTACACCTTC	CASSLQGGQGRGYTF
TRBJ1-5	-	TRBV28	-	TGTGCCAGCAGTTTAATGGGGGCAGGGGTACGGCAGCCCCAGCATTTT	CASSLMGAGVRQPQHF
TRBJ2-7	-	TRBV7-2	TRBD2	TGTGCCAGCAGCTTAGCAGCGGGAGTGGAGCAGTACTTC	CASSLAAGVEQYF
TRBJ2-1	few	TRBV4-1	TRBD2	TGCGCCAGCAGCCGGTTCCTAGCGGGAGTGGGTAATGAGCAGTTCTTC	CASSRFLAGVGNEQFF
TRBJ2-2	-	TRBV2	-	TGTGCCAGCAGTTCAAGCGGCCCGAACACCGGGGAGCTGTTTTTT	CASSSSGPNTGELFF
TRBJ1-3	few	TRBV19	TRBD1	TGTGCCAGTAGGAAAGACAGGGCCTCTGGAAACACCATATATTTT	CASRKDRASGNTIYF
TRBJ2-7	-	TRBV27	TRBD2	TGTGCCAGCAGTCTCCGGACTAGCGGGAGTCAGCAGTACTTC	CASSLRTSGSQQYF
TRBJ2-5	-	TRBV4-1	TRBD2	TGCGCCAGCAGCCAATTTATCGGACTAGCGCCCCAAGAGACCCAGTACTTC	CASSQFIGLAPQETQYF
TRBJ2-2	few	TRBV9	-	TGTGCCAGCGGCGACAGGCCCCACGCCGGGGAGCTGTTTTTT	CASGDRPHAGELFF
TRBJ2-5	-	TRBV5-1	TRBD2	TGCGCCAGCAGCTTGGAGGGGGCGGGAGGGCCCGAGACCCAGTACTTC	CASSLEGAGGPETQYF
TRBJ1-1	-	TRBV30	-	TGTGCCTGGAGTGGGAGGGTGTATGGCACTGAAGCTTTCTTT	CAWSGRVYGTEAFF
TRBJ2-1	-	TRBV6-1	TRBD2	TGTGCCAGCAGTGGGAGCGGGGGGCTCTCCTACAATGAGCAGTTCTTC	CASSGSGGLSYNEQFF
TRBJ2-4	few	TRBV7-2	TRBD2	TGTGCCAGCAGCTTACCTCCCAGGGAGGGGAGCATTCAGTACTTC	CASSLPPREGSIQYF
TRBJ2-1	once	TRBV6-5	-	TGTGCCAGCAGTTACTCTCTGCCGCCTCTAGCAAATGAGCAGTTCTTC	CASSYSLPPLANEQFF
TRBJ2-1	-	TRBV13	TRBD1	TGTGCCAGCAGCTCCCTCGGGACAGGGACTTCCAATGAGCAGTTCTTC	CASSSLGTGTSNEQFF
TRBJ2-1	-	TRBV19	TRBD2	TGTGCCAGTACGCAGGAAGCGGGACCTAGAAATGAGCAGTTCTTC	CASTQEAGPRNEQFF
TRBJ1-1	-	TRBV5-1	TRBD1	TGCGCCAGCAGCTGGGGGGGACAGGGGGCTGAAGCTTTCTTT	CASSWGGQGAEAFF
TRBJ1-1	-	TRBV5-1	-	TGCGCCAGCAGCCCGTGGGGCAAATACGTTATGAACACTGAAGCTTTCTTT	CASSPWGKYVMNTEAFF
TRBJ2-6	few	TRBV11-2	TRBD1	TGTGCCAGCAGCGCATGGGACAGCATAGCCTCTGGGGCCAACGTCCTGACTTTC	CASSAWDSIASGANVLTF
TRBJ2-2	once	TRBV7-9	-	TGTGCCAGCAGCTCGCACGGGGGCACCGGGGAGCTGTTTTTT	CASSSHGGTGELFF
TRBJ2-3	few	TRBV27	TRBD2	TGTGCCAGCAGCCCTTGGGGGGGTGAAGATACGCAGTATTTT	CASSPWGGEDTQYF
TRBJ1-1	-	TRBV6-1	-	TGTGCCAGCAGTGAAGGCTCCGGGGGCACTGAAGCTTTCTTT	CASSEGSGGTEAFF
TRBJ1-2	-	TRBV6-6	-	TGTGCCAGCAGTTTGGGGAGGGGGATCGGTGGCTACACCTTC	CASSLGRGIGGYTF
TRBJ1-4	-	TRBV12-5	-	TGTGCTAGTGGTCCAGGGGAACAGATGGGAAAACTGTTTTTT	CASGPGEQMGKLFF
TRBJ2-1	-	TRBV9	-	TGTGCCAGCAGCGTAGCGGGTGGCTCCTACAATGAGCAGTTCTTC	CASSVAGGSYNEQFF
TRBJ2-6	few	TRBV7-9	TRBD1	TGTGCCAGCAGCTGGGGACAGACTGGGGCCAACGTCCTGACTTTC	CASSWGQTGANVLTF
TRBJ2-5	-	TRBV6-6	TRBD2	TGTGCCAGCAGTTACCCTCCGGCGGGGGGGCAAGAGACCCAGTACTTC	CASSYPPAGGQETQYF